This TCR beta chain was captured by sequencing in a study of blood T cell repertoires in COVID-19. This table comes from immunoSEQ multiplex PCR, and its TCRdb copy is limited to in-frame clones, with some not included. The sample has about 140,000 clones, roughly 82% seen once. Trimming left V 5 bases short and J 1 base short, with 12 bases between. CDR1 is SGHTA and CDR2 is FQGNSA in the germline V gene. This CDR3 has 15 amino acids. The sequencing sample was made of peripheral blood. The chain has TRBV7-2 and TRBJ2-4; perhaps TRBD1 as D (6 bases). This TCR came from a man aged 55 to 70 with active or convalescent COVID-19. This CDR3 is CASSPRGPAKNIQYF. CDR3 in DNA: TGTGCCAGCAGCCCCAGGGGTCCGGCCAAAAACATTCAGTACTTC.